The clone carrying this T cell receptor beta chain was detected a few times. This record comes from a study of T-cell memory formation after mild COVID-19. From the 5' RACE reads, TCRdb called clonotypes with MiXCR, one entry per CDR3 protein. The table lists roughly 610,000 distinct CDR3 sequences, 17% of them singletons. The V gene lost 7 bases and the J gene lost 3 bases, with 13 bases spanning the gap. The length of the CDR3 is 14 residues. The germline V gene has CDR1 LNHDA and CDR2 SQIVND (reference sequence). The sequenced sample consisted of PBMCs or a T cell subset sorted from them (not recorded which). The chain combines TRBV19 with TRBJ2-4; D might be TRBD2 (6 bases). The receptor was isolated from an adult woman who had mild COVID-19 (a few samples of this study predate the infection). Cell type and time point are not known. The CDR3 loop reads CASTDWGVKNIQYF. The CDR3 coding sequence is TGTGCCAGTACCGATTGGGGGGTCAAAAACATTCAGTACTTC. The full variable domain, its missing parts supplied by reference TRBV19 and TRBJ2-4, is DGGITQSPKYLFRKEGQNVTLSCEQNLNHDAMYWYRQDPGQGLRLIYYSQIVNDFQKGDIAEGYSVSREKKESFPLTVTSAQKNPTAFYLCASTDWGVKNIQYFGAGTRLSVL.